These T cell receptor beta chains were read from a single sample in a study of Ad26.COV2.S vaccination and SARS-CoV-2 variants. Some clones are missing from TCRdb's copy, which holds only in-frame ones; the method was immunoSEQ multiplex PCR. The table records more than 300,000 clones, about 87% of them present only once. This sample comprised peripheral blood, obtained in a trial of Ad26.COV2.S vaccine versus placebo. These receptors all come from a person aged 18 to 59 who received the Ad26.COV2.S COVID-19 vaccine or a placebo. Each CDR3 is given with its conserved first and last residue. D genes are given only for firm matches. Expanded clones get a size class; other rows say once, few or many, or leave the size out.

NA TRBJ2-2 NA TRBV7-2 TGTGCCAGCAGCTTAGCGGGTCCCGGGGAGCTGTTTTTT CASSLAGPGELFF
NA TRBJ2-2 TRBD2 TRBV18 TGTGCCAGCTCACCACCGGGACTAGCGGATCAAGGGGAGCTGTTTTTT CASSPPGLADQGELFF
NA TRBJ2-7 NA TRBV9 TGTGCCAGCAGCGTAGGTTCCGGGGTAGACTTTCACGAGCAGTACTTC CASSVGSGVDFHEQYF
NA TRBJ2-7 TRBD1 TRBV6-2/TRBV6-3 TGTGCCAGCAGTTACGACGGGACAGTAAGAAGCGAGCAGTACTTC CASSYDGTVRSEQYF
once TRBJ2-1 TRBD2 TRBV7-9 TGTGCCAGCAGCTCCCCGACTAGCGGGAGGTTGCCCTCCTACAATGAGCAGTTCTTC CASSSPTSGRLPSYNEQFF
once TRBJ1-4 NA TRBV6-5 TGTGCCAGCAACCAGGGCGTAGGAGAAAAACTGTTTTTT CASNQGVGEKLFF
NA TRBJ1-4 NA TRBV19 TGTGCCAGTAGTCCCGACTCGGACAGTCATGAAAAACTGTTTTTT CASSPDSDSHEKLFF
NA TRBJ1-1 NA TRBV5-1 TGCGCCAGCAGCTTGAGAAGGGTGGCAAACACTGAAGCTTTCTTT CASSLRRVANTEAFF
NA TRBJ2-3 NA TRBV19 TGTGCCAGTAGTATGGTGATGAGCACAGATACGCAGTATTTT CASSMVMSTDTQYF
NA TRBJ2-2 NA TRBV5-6 TGTGCCAGCAGCTTGGCCGTAGGTAGTAGGACCGGGGAGCTGTTTTTT CASSLAVGSRTGELFF
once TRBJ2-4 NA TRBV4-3 TGCGCCAGCAGCCCCAGAGGTGAAGGACGGACGGAAAACATTCAGTACTTC CASSPRGEGRTENIQYF
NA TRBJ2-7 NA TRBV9 TGTGCCAGCAGCCCCGCAACAGTATCCTACGAGCAGTACTTC CASSPATVSYEQYF
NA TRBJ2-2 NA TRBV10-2 TGCGCCAGCAGTGAGTCGTATAGGGGGATGGCCGGGGAGCTGTTTTTT CASSESYRGMAGELFF